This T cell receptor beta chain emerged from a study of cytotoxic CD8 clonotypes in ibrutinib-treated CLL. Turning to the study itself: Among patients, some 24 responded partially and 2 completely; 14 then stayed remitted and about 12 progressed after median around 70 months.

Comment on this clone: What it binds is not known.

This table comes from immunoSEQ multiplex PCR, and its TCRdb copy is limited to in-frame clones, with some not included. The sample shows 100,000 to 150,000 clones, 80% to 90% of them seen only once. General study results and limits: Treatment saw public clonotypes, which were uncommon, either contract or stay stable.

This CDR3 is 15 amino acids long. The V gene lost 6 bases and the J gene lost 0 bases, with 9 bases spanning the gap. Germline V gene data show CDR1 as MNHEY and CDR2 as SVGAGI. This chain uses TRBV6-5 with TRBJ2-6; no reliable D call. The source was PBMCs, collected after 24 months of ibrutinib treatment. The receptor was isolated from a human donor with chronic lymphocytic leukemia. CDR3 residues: CASRDPSSGANVLTF. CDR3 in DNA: TGTGCCAGCAGGGACCCGAGCTCTGGGGCCAACGTCCTGACTTTC.